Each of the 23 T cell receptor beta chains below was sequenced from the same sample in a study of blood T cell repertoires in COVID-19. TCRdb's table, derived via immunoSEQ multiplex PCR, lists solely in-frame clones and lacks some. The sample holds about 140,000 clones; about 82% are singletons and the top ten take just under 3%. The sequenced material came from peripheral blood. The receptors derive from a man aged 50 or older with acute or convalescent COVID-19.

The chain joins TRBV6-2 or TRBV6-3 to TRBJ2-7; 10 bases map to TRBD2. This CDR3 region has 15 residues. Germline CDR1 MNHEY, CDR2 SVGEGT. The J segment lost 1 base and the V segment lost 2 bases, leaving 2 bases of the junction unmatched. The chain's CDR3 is CASSYLAGESYEQYF. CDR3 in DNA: TGTGCCAGCAGTTACCTAGCGGGGGAATCCTACGAGCAGTACTTC.

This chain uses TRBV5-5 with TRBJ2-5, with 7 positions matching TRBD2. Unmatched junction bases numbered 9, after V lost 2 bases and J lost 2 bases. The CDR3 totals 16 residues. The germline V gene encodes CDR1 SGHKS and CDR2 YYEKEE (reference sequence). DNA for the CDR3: TGTGCCAGCAGCTTCATCCAGGTGGGGGGGCAAGAGACCCAGTACTTC. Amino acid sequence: CASSFIQVGGQETQYF.

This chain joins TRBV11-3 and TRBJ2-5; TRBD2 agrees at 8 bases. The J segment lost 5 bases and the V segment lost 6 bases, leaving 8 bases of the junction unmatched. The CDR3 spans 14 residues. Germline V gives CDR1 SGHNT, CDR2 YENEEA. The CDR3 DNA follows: TGTGCCAGCAGTAACCGGGGGGGGCTTGAGACCCAGTACTTC. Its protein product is CASSNRGGLETQYF.

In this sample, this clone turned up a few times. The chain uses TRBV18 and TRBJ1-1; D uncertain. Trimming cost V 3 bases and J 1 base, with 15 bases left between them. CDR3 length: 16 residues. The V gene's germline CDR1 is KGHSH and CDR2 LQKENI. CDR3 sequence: CASSPSPGEGNTEAFF. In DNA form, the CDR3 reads TGTGCCAGCTCACCTTCCCCCGGGGAGGGGAACACTGAAGCTTTCTTT.

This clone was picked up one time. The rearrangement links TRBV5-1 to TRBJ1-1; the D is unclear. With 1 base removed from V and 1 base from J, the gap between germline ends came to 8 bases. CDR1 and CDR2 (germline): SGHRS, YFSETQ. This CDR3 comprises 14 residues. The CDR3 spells CASSLTAGNTEAFF. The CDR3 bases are TGCGCCAGCAGCTTGACAGCGGGGAACACTGAAGCTTTCTTT.

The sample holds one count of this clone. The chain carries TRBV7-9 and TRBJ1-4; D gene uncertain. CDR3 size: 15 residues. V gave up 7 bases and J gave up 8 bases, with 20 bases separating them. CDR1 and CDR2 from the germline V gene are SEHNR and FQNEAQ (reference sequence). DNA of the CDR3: TGTGCCAGCACCGACCGGGGAAGGGTTGGCGAAAAACTGTTTTTT. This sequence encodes CASTDRGRVGEKLFF.

The CDR3 bases are TGCGCCACCAAGCGGGGGCCCCGCACAGATACGCAGTATTTT. This encodes CATKRGPRTDTQYF. V and J are TRBV5-1 and TRBJ2-3; 8 nucleotides align to TRBD2. The germline CDR1 and CDR2 sequences are SGHRS and YFSETQ. Losses at the gene ends were 9 bases for V and 1 base for J; bases not matched to a gene: 7. There are 14 residues in the CDR3. Combining the CDR3 with reference TRBV5-1 and TRBJ2-3 gives the whole variable domain KAGVTQTPRYLIKTRGQQVTLSCSPISGHRSVSWYQQTPGQGLQFLFEYFSETQRNKGNFPGRFSGRQFSNSRSEMNVSTLELGDSALYLCATKRGPRTDTQYFGPGTRLTVL.

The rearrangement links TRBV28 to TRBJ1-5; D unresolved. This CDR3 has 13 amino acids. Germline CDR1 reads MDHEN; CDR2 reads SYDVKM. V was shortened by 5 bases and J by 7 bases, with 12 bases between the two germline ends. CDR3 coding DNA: TGTGCCAGCAGTCCAACGACTGAGCAGCCCCAGCATTTT. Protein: CASSPTTEQPQHF.

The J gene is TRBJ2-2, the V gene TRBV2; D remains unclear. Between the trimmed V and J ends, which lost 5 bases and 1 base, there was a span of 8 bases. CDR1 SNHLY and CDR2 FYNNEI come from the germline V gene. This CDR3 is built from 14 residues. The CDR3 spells CASSPEKNTGELFF. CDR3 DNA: TGTGCCAGCAGTCCGGAGAAGAACACCGGGGAGCTGTTTTTT.

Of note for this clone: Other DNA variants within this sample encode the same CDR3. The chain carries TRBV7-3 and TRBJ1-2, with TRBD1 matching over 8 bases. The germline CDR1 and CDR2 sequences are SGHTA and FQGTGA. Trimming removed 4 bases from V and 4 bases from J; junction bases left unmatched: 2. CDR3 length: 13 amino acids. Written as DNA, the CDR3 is TGTGCCAGCAGCTCCGGACAGGGCTATGGCTACACCTTC. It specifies CASSSGQGYGYTF.

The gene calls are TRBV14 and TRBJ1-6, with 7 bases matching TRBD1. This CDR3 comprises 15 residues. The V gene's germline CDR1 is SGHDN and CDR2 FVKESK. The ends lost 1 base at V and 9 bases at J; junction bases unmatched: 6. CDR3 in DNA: TGTGCCAGCAGCCAAGTACAGGGGAGTCGTTCACCCCTCCACTTT. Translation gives CASSQVQGSRSPLHF.

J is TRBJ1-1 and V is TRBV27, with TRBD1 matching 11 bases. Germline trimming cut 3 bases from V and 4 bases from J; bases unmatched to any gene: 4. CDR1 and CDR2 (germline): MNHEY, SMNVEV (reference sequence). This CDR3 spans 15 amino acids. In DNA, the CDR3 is TGTGCCAGCAGTTTGACCGGGACAGGGGGCACTGAAGCTTTCTTT. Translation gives CASSLTGTGGTEAFF.

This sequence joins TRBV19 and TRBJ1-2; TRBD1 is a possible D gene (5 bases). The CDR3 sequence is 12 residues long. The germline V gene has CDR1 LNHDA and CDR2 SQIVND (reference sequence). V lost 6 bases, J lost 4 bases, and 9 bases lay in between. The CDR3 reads CASRQQVYGYTF. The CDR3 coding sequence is TGTGCCAGTAGGCAACAGGTCTATGGCTACACCTTC. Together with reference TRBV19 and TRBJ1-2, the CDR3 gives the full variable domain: DGGITQSPKYLFRKEGQNVTLSCEQNLNHDAMYWYRQDPGQGLRLIYYSQIVNDFQKGDIAEGYSVSREKKESFPLTVTSAQKNPTAFYLCASRQQVYGYTFGSGTRLTVV.

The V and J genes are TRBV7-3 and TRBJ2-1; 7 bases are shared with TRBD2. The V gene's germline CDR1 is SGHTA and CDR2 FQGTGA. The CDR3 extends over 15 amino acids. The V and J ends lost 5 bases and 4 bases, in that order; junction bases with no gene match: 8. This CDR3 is CASSDRGVPYNEQFF. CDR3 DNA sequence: TGTGCCAGCAGCGATCGGGGGGTACCATACAATGAGCAGTTCTTC.

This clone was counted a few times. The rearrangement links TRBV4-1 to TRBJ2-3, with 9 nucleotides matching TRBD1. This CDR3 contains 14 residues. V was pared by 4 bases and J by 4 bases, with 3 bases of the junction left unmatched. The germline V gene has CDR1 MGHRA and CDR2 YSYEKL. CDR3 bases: TGCGCCAGCAGCCTTGGACAGGGGTCAGATACGCAGTATTTT. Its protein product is CASSLGQGSDTQYF.

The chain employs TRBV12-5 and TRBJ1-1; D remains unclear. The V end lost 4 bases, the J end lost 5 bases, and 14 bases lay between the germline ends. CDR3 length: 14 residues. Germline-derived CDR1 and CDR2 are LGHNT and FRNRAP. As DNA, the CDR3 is TGTGCTAGTGGTTCAGGATCAAGCCCGACTGAAGCTTTCTTT. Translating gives CASGSGSSPTEAFF.

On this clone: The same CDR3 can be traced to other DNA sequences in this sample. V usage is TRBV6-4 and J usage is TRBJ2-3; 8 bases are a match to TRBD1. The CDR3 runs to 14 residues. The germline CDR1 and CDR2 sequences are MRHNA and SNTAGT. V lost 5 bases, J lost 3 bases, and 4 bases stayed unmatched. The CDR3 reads CASSRDRGTDTQYF. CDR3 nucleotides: TGTGCCAGCAGTCGAGACAGGGGAACAGATACGCAGTATTTT.

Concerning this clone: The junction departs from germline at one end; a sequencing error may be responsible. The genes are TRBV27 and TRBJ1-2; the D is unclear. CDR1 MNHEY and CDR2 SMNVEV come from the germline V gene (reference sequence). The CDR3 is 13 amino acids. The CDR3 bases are TGTGCCCGCAGTTTTAGGGAGAACTATGGCTACACCTTC. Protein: CARSFRENYGYTF.

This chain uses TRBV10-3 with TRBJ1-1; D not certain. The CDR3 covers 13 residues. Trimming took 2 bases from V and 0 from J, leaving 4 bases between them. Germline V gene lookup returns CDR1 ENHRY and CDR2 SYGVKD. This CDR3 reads CAISETVNTEAFF. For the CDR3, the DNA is TGTGCCATCAGTGAGACGGTGAACACTGAAGCTTTCTTT.

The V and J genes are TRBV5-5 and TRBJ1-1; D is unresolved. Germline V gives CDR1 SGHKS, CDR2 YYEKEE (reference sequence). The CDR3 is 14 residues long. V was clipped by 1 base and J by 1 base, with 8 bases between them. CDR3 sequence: CASSLTYTNTEAFF. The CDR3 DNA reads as TGTGCCAGCAGCTTGACCTATACGAACACTGAAGCTTTCTTT.

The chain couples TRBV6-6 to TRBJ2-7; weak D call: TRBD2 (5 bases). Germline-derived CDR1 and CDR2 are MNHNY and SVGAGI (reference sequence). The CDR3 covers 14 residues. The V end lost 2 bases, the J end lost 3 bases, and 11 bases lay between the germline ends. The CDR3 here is CASSYREWLYEQYF. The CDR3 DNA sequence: TGTGCCAGCAGTTACAGGGAGTGGCTCTACGAGCAGTACTTC.

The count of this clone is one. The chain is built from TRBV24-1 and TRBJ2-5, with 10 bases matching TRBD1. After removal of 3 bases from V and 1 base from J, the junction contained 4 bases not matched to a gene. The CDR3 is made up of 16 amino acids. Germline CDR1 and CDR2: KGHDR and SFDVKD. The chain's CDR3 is CATSDPWDRGQETQYF. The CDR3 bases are TGTGCCACCAGTGATCCCTGGGACAGGGGCCAAGAGACCCAGTACTTC.

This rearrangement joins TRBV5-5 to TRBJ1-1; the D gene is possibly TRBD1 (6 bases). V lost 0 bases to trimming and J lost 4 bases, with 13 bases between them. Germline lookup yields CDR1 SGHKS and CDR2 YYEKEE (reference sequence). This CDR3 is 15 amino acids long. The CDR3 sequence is CASSLDWDKFTEAFF. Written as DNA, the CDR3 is TGTGCCAGCAGCTTGGATTGGGACAAGTTCACTGAAGCTTTCTTT.